The 4 T cell receptor beta chains below come from one sample, sequenced in a study of T cells after yellow fever vaccination. In TCRdb, the 5' RACE reads were re-called with MiXCR into one record per CDR3 protein. The sample includes about 320,000 distinct CDR3 sequences, roughly 4.3% of them seen just once. The input for sequencing was PBMCs, taken 15 days after the yellow fever booster vaccination. The source of these receptors is a man younger than 35 who received the YFV17D yellow fever vaccine.

This clonotype was picked up many times. The V and J genes are TRBV10-3 and TRBJ2-5; possible D gene TRBD1, 6 bases. V dropped 9 bases and J dropped 1 base, with 21 bases sitting between them. The CDR3 has 16 amino acids. Germline CDR1 is ENHRY and CDR2 is SYGVKD. CDR3 loop: CAIVLEGDPLQETQYF. DNA of the CDR3: TGTGCCATTGTCCTTGAGGGGGATCCCCTCCAAGAGACCCAGTACTTC.

This clonotype was picked up many times. CDR3 residues: CASSILGGTDSPLHF. CDR3 bases: TGTGCCAGCAGCATCCTCGGGGGGACGGATTCACCCCTCCACTTT. The chain links TRBV7-2 to TRBJ1-6, with D possibly being TRBD1 (5 bases). CDR1 and CDR2 from the germline V gene are SGHTA and FQGNSA. The CDR3 contains 15 residues. The V end was cut by 5 bases, the J end by 8 bases, with 16 bases between. Full variable domain (outside the CDR3, taken from reference TRBV7-2 and TRBJ1-6): GAGVSQSPSNKVTEKGKDVELRCDPISGHTALYWYRQSLGQGLEFLIYFQGNSAPDKSGLPSDRFSAERTGGSVSTLTIQRTQQEDSAVYLCASSILGGTDSPLHFGNGTRLTVT.

This clonotype appeared many times. This rearrangement joins TRBV5-1 to TRBJ2-3; 14 positions agree with TRBD2. Trimming took 6 bases from V and 11 from J; bases not matched to a gene: 11. Germline assignment: CDR1 SGHRS and CDR2 YFSETQ. This CDR3 is built from 15 residues. The CDR3 nucleotides read TGCGCCAGCACCAGCATCGGACTAGCGGGGGGCCTGCAGTATTTT. It translates to CASTSIGLAGGLQYF.

This clonotype was seen a few times. CDR3 nucleotides: TGTGCCAGTAGTCGGGATGCAGGGCCCGGGGGCTACGAGCAGTACTTC. Translating it yields CASSRDAGPGGYEQYF. The V call is TRBV19, the J call TRBJ2-7; the D gene is possibly TRBD2 (6 bases). Trimming took 5 bases from V and 3 from J, leaving 20 bases between them. This CDR3 spans 16 amino acids. Germline V CDR1 and CDR2: LNHDA, SQIVND (reference sequence).